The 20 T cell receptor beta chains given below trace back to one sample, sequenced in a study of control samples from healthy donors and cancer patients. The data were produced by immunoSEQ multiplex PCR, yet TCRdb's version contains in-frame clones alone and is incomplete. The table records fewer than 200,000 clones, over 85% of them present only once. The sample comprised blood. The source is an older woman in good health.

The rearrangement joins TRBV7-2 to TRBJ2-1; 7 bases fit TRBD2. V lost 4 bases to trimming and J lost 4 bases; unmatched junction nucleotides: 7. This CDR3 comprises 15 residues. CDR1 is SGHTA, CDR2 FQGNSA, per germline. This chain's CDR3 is CASSSASGSYNEQFF. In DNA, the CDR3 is TGTGCCAGCAGCTCGGCTAGCGGTAGTTACAATGAGCAGTTCTTC. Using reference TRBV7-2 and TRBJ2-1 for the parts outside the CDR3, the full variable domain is GAGVSQSPSNKVTEKGKDVELRCDPISGHTALYWYRQSLGQGLEFLIYFQGNSAPDKSGLPSDRFSAERTGGSVSTLTIQRTQQEDSAVYLCASSSASGSYNEQFFGPGTRLTVL.

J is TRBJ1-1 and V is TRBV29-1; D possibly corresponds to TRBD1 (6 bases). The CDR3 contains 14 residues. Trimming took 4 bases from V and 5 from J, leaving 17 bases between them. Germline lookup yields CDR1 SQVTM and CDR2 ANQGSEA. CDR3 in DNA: TGCAGCGTTGTAACGGGGGCGCCCAGGACTGAAGCTTTCTTT. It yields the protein CSVVTGAPRTEAFF.

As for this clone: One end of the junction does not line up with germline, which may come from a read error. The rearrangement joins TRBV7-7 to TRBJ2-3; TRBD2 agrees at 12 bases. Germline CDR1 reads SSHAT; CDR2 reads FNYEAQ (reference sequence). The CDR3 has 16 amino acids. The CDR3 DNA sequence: TGTGCTAGCAGCCCGAGGCCGACTAGCGGGGGAGATACGCAGTATTTT. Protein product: CASSPRPTSGGDTQYF.

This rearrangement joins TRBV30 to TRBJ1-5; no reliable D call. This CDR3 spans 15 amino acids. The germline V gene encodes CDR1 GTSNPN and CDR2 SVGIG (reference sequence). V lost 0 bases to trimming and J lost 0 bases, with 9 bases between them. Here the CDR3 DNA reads TGTGCCTGGAGTGTTCAGTCAAATAGCAATCAGCCCCAGCATTTT. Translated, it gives CAWSVQSNSNQPQHF.

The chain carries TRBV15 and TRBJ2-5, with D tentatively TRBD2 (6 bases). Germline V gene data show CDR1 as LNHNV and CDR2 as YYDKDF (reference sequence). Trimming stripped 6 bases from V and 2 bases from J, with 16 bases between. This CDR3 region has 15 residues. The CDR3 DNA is TGTGCCACCAGTACTAAATTGGGACTGCAAGAGACCCAGTACTTC. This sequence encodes CATSTKLGLQETQYF.

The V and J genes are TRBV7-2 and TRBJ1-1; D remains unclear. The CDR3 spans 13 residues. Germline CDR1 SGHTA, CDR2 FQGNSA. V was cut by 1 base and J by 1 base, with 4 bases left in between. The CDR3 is CASSLDRNTEAFF. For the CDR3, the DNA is TGTGCCAGCAGCTTAGATAGGAACACTGAAGCTTTCTTT.

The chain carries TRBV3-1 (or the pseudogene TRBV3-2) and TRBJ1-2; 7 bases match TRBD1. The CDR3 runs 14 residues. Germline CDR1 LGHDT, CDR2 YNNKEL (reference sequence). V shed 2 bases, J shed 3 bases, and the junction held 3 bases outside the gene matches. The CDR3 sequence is CASSQIGTDYGYTF. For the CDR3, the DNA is TGTGCCAGCAGCCAAATCGGGACAGACTATGGCTACACCTTC.

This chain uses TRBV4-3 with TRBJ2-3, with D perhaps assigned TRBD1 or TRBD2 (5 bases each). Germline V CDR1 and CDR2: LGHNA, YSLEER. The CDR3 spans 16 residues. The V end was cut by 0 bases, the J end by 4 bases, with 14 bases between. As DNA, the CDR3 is TGCGCCAGCAGCCAAGATTGGGGGATGGTCGCAGATACGCAGTATTTT. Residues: CASSQDWGMVADTQYF.

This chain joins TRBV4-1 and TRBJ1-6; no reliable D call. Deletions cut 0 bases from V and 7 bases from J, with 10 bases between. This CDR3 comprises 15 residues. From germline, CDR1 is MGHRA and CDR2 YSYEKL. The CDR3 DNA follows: TGCGCCAGCAGCCAAGAATACAGTGTCAATTCACCCCTCCACTTT. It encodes CASSQEYSVNSPLHF.

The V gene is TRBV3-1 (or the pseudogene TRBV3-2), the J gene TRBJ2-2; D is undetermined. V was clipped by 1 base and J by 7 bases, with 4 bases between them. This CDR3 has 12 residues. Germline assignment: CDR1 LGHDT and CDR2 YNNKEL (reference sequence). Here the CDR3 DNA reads TGTGCCAGCAGCCAAGTAGGCGGGGAGCTGTTTTTT. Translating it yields CASSQVGGELFF.

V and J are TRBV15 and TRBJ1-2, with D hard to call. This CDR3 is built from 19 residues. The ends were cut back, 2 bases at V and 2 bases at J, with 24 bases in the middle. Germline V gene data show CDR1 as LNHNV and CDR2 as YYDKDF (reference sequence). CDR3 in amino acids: CATSRPTGSFPFLNYGYTF. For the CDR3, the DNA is TGTGCCACCAGCAGACCAACCGGGAGTTTTCCTTTCTTGAACTATGGCTACACCTTC. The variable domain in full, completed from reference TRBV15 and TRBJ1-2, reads DAMVIQNPRYQVTQFGKPVTLSCSQTLNHNVMYWYQQKSSQAPKLLFHYYDKDFNNEADTPDNFQSRRPNTSFCFLDIRSPGLGDTAMYLCATSRPTGSFPFLNYGYTFGSGTRLTVV.

In DNA form, the CDR3 reads TGTGCCAGCAGCCCCCTGACCTACAATGAGCAGTTCTTC. Protein: CASSPLTYNEQFF. The V and J genes are TRBV3-1 (or the pseudogene TRBV3-2) and TRBJ2-1; D unresolved. The CDR3 covers 13 residues. Germline assignment: CDR1 LGHDT and CDR2 YNNKEL (reference sequence). V lost 4 bases and J 2 bases, leaving 6 bases between the germline ends.

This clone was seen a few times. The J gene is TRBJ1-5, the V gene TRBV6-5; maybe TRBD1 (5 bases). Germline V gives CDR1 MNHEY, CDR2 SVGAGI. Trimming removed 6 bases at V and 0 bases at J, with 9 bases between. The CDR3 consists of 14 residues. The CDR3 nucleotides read TGTGCCAGCAGGCGCAGGGATAGCAATCAGCCCCAGCATTTT. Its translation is CASRRRDSNQPQHF.

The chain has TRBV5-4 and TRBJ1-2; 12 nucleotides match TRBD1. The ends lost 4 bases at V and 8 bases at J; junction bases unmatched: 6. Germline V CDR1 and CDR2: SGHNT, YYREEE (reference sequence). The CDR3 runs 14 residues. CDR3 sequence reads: CASSLGQGAIGYTF. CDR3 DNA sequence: TGTGCCAGCAGCCTGGGACAGGGGGCCATCGGCTACACCTTC.

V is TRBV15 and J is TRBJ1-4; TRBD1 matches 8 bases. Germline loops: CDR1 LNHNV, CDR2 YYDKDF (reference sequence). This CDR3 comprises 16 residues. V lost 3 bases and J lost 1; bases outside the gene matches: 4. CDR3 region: CATSSRGRGTNEKLFF. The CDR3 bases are TGTGCCACCAGCAGCAGGGGGCGCGGAACTAATGAAAAACTGTTTTTT.

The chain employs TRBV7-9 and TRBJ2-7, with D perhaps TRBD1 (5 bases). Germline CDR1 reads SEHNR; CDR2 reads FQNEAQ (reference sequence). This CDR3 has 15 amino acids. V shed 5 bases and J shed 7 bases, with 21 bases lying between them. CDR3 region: CASSPAGFRQVEQYF. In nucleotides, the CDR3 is TGTGCCAGCAGCCCAGCAGGGTTCCGGCAGGTGGAGCAGTACTTC.

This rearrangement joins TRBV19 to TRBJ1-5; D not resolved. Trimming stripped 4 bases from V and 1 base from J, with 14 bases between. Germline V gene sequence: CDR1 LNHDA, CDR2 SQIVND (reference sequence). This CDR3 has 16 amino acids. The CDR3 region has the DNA TGTGCCAGTAGTACTCGGACCGGAGGCAGCAATCAGCCCCAGCATTTT. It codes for CASSTRTGGSNQPQHF. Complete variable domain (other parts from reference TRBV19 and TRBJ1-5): DGGITQSPKYLFRKEGQNVTLSCEQNLNHDAMYWYRQDPGQGLRLIYYSQIVNDFQKGDIAEGYSVSREKKESFPLTVTSAQKNPTAFYLCASSTRTGGSNQPQHFGDGTRLSIL.

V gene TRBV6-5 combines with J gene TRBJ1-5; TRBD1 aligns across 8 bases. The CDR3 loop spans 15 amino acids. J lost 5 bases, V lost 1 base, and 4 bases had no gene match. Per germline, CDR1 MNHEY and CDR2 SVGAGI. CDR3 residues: CASSYWADRDQPQHF. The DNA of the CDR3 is TGTGCCAGCAGTTACTGGGCGGACAGGGATCAGCCCCAGCATTTT.

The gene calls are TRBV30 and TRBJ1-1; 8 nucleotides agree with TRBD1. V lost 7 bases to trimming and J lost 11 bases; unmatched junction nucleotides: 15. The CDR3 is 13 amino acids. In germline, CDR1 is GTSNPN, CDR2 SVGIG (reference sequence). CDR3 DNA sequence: TGTGCCTTATTCAGGGGGCGTCCCTTCTCGGCTTTCTTT. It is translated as CALFRGRPFSAFF.

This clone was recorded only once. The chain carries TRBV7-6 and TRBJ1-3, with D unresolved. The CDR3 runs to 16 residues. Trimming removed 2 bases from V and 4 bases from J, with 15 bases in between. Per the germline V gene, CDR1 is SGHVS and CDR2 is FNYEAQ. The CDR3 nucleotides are TGTGCCAGCAGCTTATGGTCGGTAAGCTCCGGAAACACCATATATTTT. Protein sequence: CASSLWSVSSGNTIYF.